This TCR beta chain was sequenced in a study of blood T cells in healthy people across ages. With a J-beta primer mix and a sample-barcoded 5' primer, a second PCR ran about 7 to 11 cycles. MiXCR, run by TCRdb on the 5' RACE reads, gives a single entry per CDR3 protein. The profile shows 790,000 or so distinct CDR3 sequences, roughly three fifths of them singletons. The germline CDR1 and CDR2 sequences are SGHRS and YFSETQ. The V end was cut by 0 bases, the J end by 6 bases, with 18 bases between. The CDR3 spans 17 residues. About this clonotype itself: Antigen specificity is unknown.

Sample donors were healthy Caucasian individuals that came from Russia, aged roughly 6 to 100. Each donor supplied approximately 10 milliliters of peripheral blood. Regarding the study as a whole: Age showed a roughly linear inverse relationship with TCR beta diversity per million T cells.

Source material: blood. This sequence was found in a man aged 35 to 55 in good health. J is TRBJ2-2 and V is TRBV5-1; D is ambiguous. The CDR3 DNA reads as TGCGCCAGCAGCTTGGAAGGCCATACGACGGTTTCCGGGGAGCTGTTTTTT. This codes for CASSLEGHTTVSGELFF. The full variable domain, with the rest looked up from reference TRBV5-1 and TRBJ2-2, is KAGVTQTPRYLIKTRGQQVTLSCSPISGHRSVSWYQQTPGQGLQFLFEYFSETQRNKGNFPGRFSGRQFSNSRSEMNVSTLELGDSALYLCASSLEGHTTVSGELFFGEGSRLTVL.